Listed below are T cell receptor beta chains from one sample, sequenced in a study of PD-L1 blockade in urothelial cancer. Data came from immunoSEQ multiplex PCR; TCRdb stores just in-frame clones and leaves some out. The table has tens of thousands of clones, around three quarters seen once; the top ten hold around 3.4%. The specimen was PBMCs, collected around atezolizumab (anti-PD-L1) treatment. Receptors originate from a man between 65 and 85 years old with urothelial cancer. The CDR3 runs from the conserved cysteine through the conserved F or W. The order of the fields is clone size, D gene, V gene, J gene, CDR3 protein, CDR3 DNA. D genes are given only for firm matches. Expanded clones are given a class, and other clones once, few, many or no size at all.

.	.	TRBV9	TRBJ2-1	CASSVGVETYNEQFF	TGTGCCAGCAGCGTAGGTGTGGAGACTTACAATGAGCAGTTCTTC
.	.	TRBV28	TRBJ2-2	CASSFMAGYTGELFF	TGTGCCAGCAGTTTTATGGCGGGTTACACCGGGGAGCTGTTTTTT
.	TRBD2	TRBV18	TRBJ2-4	CASSPSGTKNIQYF	TGTGCCAGCTCACCTAGCGGGACCAAAAACATTCAGTACTTC
few	.	TRBV9	TRBJ1-2	CASSVDVRVWYGYTF	TGTGCCAGCAGCGTAGACGTCAGGGTCTGGTATGGCTACACCTTC
few	.	TRBV7-9	TRBJ1-6	CASSLSTPRDSPLHF	TGTGCCAGCAGCTTATCGACACCCAGGGATTCACCCCTCCACTTT
.	.	TRBV6-6	TRBJ2-3	CASSLSGNADTQYF	TGTGCCAGCAGTTTAAGCGGTAACGCAGATACGCAGTATTTT
.	TRBD2	TRBV7-2	TRBJ2-7	CASSPGPGGREQYF	TGTGCCAGCAGCCCCGGCCCGGGGGGTAGGGAGCAGTACTTC
.	.	TRBV4-2	TRBJ1-1	CASSQHRDQAFF	TGTGCCAGCAGCCAGCACAGGGATCAAGCTTTCTTT
.	.	TRBV10-1	TRBJ1-2	CASSRSDSNYGYTF	TGCGCCAGCAGTCGGTCAGACTCTAACTATGGCTACACCTTC
.	TRBD1	TRBV5-1	TRBJ2-3	CASSPGGTGNTDTQYF	TGCGCCAGCAGCCCAGGAGGGACAGGGAACACAGATACGCAGTATTTT
.	TRBD1	TRBV7-2	TRBJ1-5	CASSDRVGQPQHF	TGTGCCAGCAGTGACAGGGTGGGTCAGCCCCAGCATTTT
.	TRBD1	TRBV5-4	TRBJ1-6	CASSRAGQGTNSPLHF	TGTGCCAGCAGCCGCGCGGGACAGGGGACAAATTCACCCCTCCACTTT
few	.	TRBV19	TRBJ1-1	CASRKTLNTEAFF	TGTGCCAGTAGGAAAACACTGAACACTGAAGCTTTCTTT
.	.	TRBV9	TRBJ2-4	CASSVGDFRAKNIQYF	TGTGCCAGCAGCGTAGGGGACTTTCGGGCCAAAAACATTCAGTACTTC
.	.	TRBV11-2	TRBJ1-2	CASSRTPTGTTNYGYTF	TGTGCCAGCAGCCGAACCCCCACCGGGACAACTAACTATGGCTACACCTTC
once	.	TRBV9	TRBJ1-6	CASSAGGVSYNSPLHF	TGTGCCAGCAGCGCGGGGGGGGTCTCCTATAATTCACCCCTCCACTTT
.	.	TRBV6-6	TRBJ2-7	CASSSVIYEQYF	TGTGCCAGCAGCTCCGTAATTTACGAGCAGTACTTC
once	TRBD1	TRBV4-3	TRBJ1-2	CASSHNRGRGGYTF	TGCGCCAGCAGCCACAACAGGGGGAGGGGTGGCTACACCTTC
.	.	TRBV25-1	TRBJ2-5	CASSEAGQETQYF	TGTGCCAGCAGTGAAGCAGGCCAAGAGACCCAGTACTTC
few	.	TRBV5-5	TRBJ1-2	CASSLEGRRGYTF	TGTGCCAGCAGCTTGGAGGGGCGGCGTGGCTACACCTTC
.	.	TRBV5-1	TRBJ2-7	CASSLARTGSGEQYF	TGCGCCAGCAGCTTGGCCCGAACAGGGTCCGGCGAGCAGTACTTC
.	TRBD1	TRBV10-3	TRBJ1-3	CAISPGQGAGNTIYF	TGTGCCATCAGCCCGGGACAGGGGGCTGGAAACACCATATATTTT
.	.	TRBV5-6	TRBJ1-6	CASSSGLKGRSSYNSPLHF	TGTGCCAGCAGCTCAGGACTCAAAGGGAGGAGCTCCTATAATTCACCCCTCCACTTT
once	TRBD1	TRBV28	TRBJ1-5	CATRTGRIQPQHF	TGTGCCACCCGGACAGGGCGGATTCAGCCCCAGCATTTT
.	.	TRBV7-9	TRBJ1-2	CASSLARGYTF	TGTGCCAGCAGCTTAGCGCGGGGCTACACCTTC
.	.	TRBV9	TRBJ2-1	CASSGTNSYNEQFF	TGTGCCAGCAGCGGGACTAATTCCTACAATGAGCAGTTCTTC
.	.	TRBV10-3	TRBJ2-1	CAIKQGSSYNEQFF	TGTGCCATCAAACAGGGCAGCTCCTACAATGAGCAGTTCTTC
.	.	TRBV28	TRBJ1-2	CASSLARVGGYTF	TGTGCCAGCAGTTTAGCCAGGGTAGGAGGCTACACCTTC
.	TRBD2	TRBV4-2	TRBJ2-7	CASSQVSRGLAGGGKAEQYF	TGTGCCAGCAGCCAAGTATCGAGAGGACTAGCGGGGGGGGGTAAAGCCGAGCAGTACTTC
.	.	TRBV5-1	TRBJ2-5	CASSPGQGGGETQYF	TGCGCCAGCAGCCCAGGACAGGGAGGGGGAGAGACCCAGTACTTC
.	TRBD2	TRBV18	TRBJ2-3	CASSPSGTRIGTDTQYF	TGTGCCAGCTCACCAAGCGGGACTAGAATTGGCACAGATACGCAGTATTTT
few	TRBD1	TRBV30	TRBJ1-1	CAWALDRNAEAFF	TGTGCCTGGGCCCTGGACAGGAACGCTGAAGCTTTCTTT
few	TRBD1	TRBV19	TRBJ1-6	CASSAGTGNSPLHF	TGTGCCAGTAGTGCCGGGACAGGTAATTCACCCCTCCACTTT
few	.	TRBV7-2	TRBJ2-3	CASSLVRGWADTQYF	TGTGCCAGCAGCTTAGTACGGGGGTGGGCAGATACGCAGTATTTT
.	TRBD1	TRBV7-6	TRBJ2-6	CASSLARGTGGFPGANVLTF	TGTGCCAGCAGCTTAGCCCGGGGGACAGGGGGGTTTCCTGGGGCCAACGTCCTGACTTTC
.	TRBD2	TRBV15	TRBJ2-1	CATSRGGSGSNEQFF	TGTGCCACCAGCAGAGGAGGGAGCGGGAGTAATGAGCAGTTCTTC
.	TRBD1	TRBV7-9	TRBJ2-3	CASSDNGQGGTQYF	TGTGCCAGCAGCGACAACGGACAGGGGGGTACGCAGTATTTT
.	.	TRBV15	TRBJ1-2	CATSRSDRRFYGYTF	TGTGCCACCAGCAGATCCGACAGGAGGTTCTATGGCTACACCTTC
.	TRBD1	TRBV11-3	TRBJ2-7	CASSLEGQGFSYEQYF	TGTGCCAGCAGCTTAGAGGGACAGGGTTTCTCCTACGAGCAGTACTTC
many	TRBD1	TRBV19	TRBJ2-1	CASSWGTGDNEQFF	TGTGCCAGTAGTTGGGGGACAGGGGACAATGAGCAGTTCTTC
.	TRBD1	TRBV18	TRBJ2-7	CASSPPLGQGHEQYF	TGTGCCAGCTCACCACCGTTGGGACAGGGGCACGAGCAGTACTTC
.	TRBD2	TRBV4-2	TRBJ2-1	CASSPRGGLAGGEQFF	TGTGCCAGCAGCCCGCGGGGAGGACTAGCGGGCGGTGAGCAGTTCTTC
.	TRBD1	TRBV7-9	TRBJ1-6	CASSPGQDNSPLHF	TGTGCCAGCAGCCCCGGACAGGATAATTCACCCCTCCACTTT
.	.	TRBV6-1	TRBJ1-1	CASSEDLNTEAFF	TGTGCCAGCAGTGAGGACTTGAACACTGAAGCTTTCTTT
.	TRBD2	TRBV28	TRBJ2-7	CASSRPGLAGGYEQYF	TGTGCCAGCAGTCGACCCGGACTAGCGGGAGGATACGAGCAGTACTTC
.	TRBD1	TRBV27	TRBJ1-1	CASSRQGALGTEAFF	TGTGCCAGCAGCCGACAGGGGGCTCTGGGCACTGAAGCTTTCTTT
.	.	TRBV7-8	TRBJ1-6	CASSSGTPNSPLHF	TGTGCCAGCAGCTCCGGGACACCCAATTCACCCCTCCACTTT
.	.	TRBV28	TRBJ1-2	CASSPRRDFNYGYTF	TGTGCCAGCAGTCCCCGTAGGGACTTTAACTATGGCTACACCTTC
.	TRBD1	TRBV7-2	TRBJ1-1	CASSLAQGAGHTEAFF	TGTGCCAGCAGCTTAGCACAGGGGGCGGGCCACACTGAAGCTTTCTTT
.	TRBD1	TRBV5-6	TRBJ2-2	CASSPNRGRGELFF	TGTGCCAGCAGCCCGAACAGGGGGCGGGGGGAGCTGTTTTTT
.	.	TRBV4-2	TRBJ1-1	CASSQEGDPDTEAFF	TGTGCCAGCAGCCAAGAGGGAGACCCAGACACTGAAGCTTTCTTT